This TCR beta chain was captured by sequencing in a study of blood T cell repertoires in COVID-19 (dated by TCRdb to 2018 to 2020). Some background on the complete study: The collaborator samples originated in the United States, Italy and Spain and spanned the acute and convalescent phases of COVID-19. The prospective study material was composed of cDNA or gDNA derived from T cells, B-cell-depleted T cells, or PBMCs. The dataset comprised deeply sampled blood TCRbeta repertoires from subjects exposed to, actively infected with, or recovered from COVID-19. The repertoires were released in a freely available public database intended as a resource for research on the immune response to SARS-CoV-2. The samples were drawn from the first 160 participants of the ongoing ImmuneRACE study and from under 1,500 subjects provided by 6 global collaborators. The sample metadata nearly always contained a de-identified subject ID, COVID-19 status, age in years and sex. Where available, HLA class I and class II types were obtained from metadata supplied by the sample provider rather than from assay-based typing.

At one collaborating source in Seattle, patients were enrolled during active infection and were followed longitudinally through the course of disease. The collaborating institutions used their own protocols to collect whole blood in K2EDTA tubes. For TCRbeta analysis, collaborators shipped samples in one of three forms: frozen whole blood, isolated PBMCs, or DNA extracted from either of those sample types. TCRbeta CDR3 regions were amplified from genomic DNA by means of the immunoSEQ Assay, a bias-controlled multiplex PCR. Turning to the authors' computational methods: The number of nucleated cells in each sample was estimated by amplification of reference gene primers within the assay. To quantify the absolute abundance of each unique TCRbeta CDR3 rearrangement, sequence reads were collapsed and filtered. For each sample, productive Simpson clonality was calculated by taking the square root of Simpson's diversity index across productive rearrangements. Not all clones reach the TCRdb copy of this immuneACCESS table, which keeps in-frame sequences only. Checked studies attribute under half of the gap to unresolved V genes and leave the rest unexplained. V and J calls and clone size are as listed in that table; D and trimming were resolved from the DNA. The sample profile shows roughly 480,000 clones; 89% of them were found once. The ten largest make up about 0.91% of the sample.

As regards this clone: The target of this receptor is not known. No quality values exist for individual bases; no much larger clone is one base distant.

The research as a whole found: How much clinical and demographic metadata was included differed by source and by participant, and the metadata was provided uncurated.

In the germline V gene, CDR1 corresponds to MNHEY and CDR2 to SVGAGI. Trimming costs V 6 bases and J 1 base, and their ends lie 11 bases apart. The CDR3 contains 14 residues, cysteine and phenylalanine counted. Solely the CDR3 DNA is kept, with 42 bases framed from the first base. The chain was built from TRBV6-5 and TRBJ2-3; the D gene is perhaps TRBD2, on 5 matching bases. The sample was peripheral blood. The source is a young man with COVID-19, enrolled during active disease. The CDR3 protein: CASRRTRGTDTQYF. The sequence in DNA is TGTGCCAGCAGGCGAACTAGAGGCACAGATACGCAGTATTTT.